The 14 T cell receptor beta chains listed next were all sequenced from one sample in a study of T cell responses to AZD1222 COVID-19 vaccine (dated by TCRdb to the early 2020s). The library was produced with the immunoSEQ multiplex PCR assay. The source is immuneACCESS, and TCRdb retained only in-frame sequences with V and J called. Part of the clones is not carried over; for the studies checked, unresolved V genes explain less than half of this, and the remainder is unexplained. The sample includes about 130,000 clones, with roughly 89% observed a single time. The ten largest clones capture over 1.5% of the sample. Explained via the paper, the time point label denotes: baseline before first vaccination. The sequenced sample was peripheral blood, obtained on day 0 of AZD1222 vaccination. These receptors originate from an adult in good health.

The chain couples TRBV7-8 to TRBJ2-2, with 7 bases aligning to TRBD2. The CDR3 has 17 residues. The trim removed 5 bases at V and 3 bases at J, leaving 12 bases unmatched. Germline CDR1 is SGHVS and CDR2 is FQNEAQ. The CDR3 sequence is CASSRGSFLGDTGELFF. For the CDR3, the DNA is TGTGCCAGCAGCCGCGGGAGCTTTCTTGGGGACACCGGGGAGCTGTTTTTT.

The gene calls are TRBV10-3 and TRBJ2-2; 10 bases match TRBD2. The V gene end was trimmed by 4 bases and the J gene end by 1 base; junction bases not matched to a gene: 3. CDR1 and CDR2 (germline): ENHRY, SYGVKD. This CDR3 contains 16 residues. The CDR3 DNA reads as TGTGCCATCAGTGGGTCTAGCGGGGGGAACACCGGGGAGCTGTTTTTT. Residues: CAISGSSGGNTGELFF.

The chain carries TRBV12-3 or TRBV12-4 and TRBJ2-2, with a tentative D call TRBD2 (5 bases). The germline V and J ends were trimmed by 5 bases and 7 bases, with 8 bases remaining between them. The CDR3 sequence is 12 residues long. CDR3 sequence: CASSLEGGELFF. DNA for the CDR3: TGTGCCAGCAGTCTAGAGGGCGGGGAGCTGTTTTTT.

This chain uses TRBV3-1 (or the pseudogene TRBV3-2) with TRBJ2-7, with D hard to call. V lost 4 bases and J lost 4, with 8 bases in between. Germline CDR1 is LGHDT and CDR2 is YNNKEL (reference sequence). This CDR3 has 12 amino acids. CDR3 nucleotides: TGTGCCAGCAGCCCCAGAATATACGAGCAGTACTTC. This gives the protein CASSPRIYEQYF.

This chain joins TRBV6-1 and TRBJ1-1; 8 nucleotides match TRBD1. With 0 bases clipped from V and 11 bases from J, the junction kept 5 bases outside the gene matches. This CDR3 has 13 amino acids. From germline, CDR1 is MNHNS and CDR2 SASEGT. In DNA form, the CDR3 reads TGTGCCAGCAGTGAAGCGGAGGACAGGGAGGCTTTCTTT. It is translated as CASSEAEDREAFF.

The chain employs TRBV11-2 and TRBJ1-1, with a tentative D call TRBD1 (5 bases). The CDR3 extends over 15 amino acids. Germline V gene sequence: CDR1 SGHAT, CDR2 FQNNGV. Trimming cost V 6 bases and J 3 bases, with 17 bases left between them. The CDR3 nucleotides are TGTGCCAGCAGTCAATCACGGGGGGATGACACTGAAGCTTTCTTT. Its protein product is CASSQSRGDDTEAFF.

V is TRBV19 and J is TRBJ1-2; a weak D match, TRBD1 (5 bases). The CDR3 totals 15 residues. V was clipped by 1 base and J by 5 bases, with 14 bases between them. Germline lookup yields CDR1 LNHDA and CDR2 SQIVND (reference sequence). CDR3: CASSIGGGVGYGYTF. CDR3 nucleotide sequence: TGTGCCAGTAGTATAGGAGGAGGGGTTGGGTATGGCTACACCTTC.

V gene TRBV6-5 combines with J gene TRBJ1-1, with D possibly matching TRBD1 (6 bases). The CDR3 loop spans 11 amino acids. Germline CDR1 is MNHEY and CDR2 is SVGAGI. With 7 bases removed from V and 11 bases from J, the gap between germline ends came to 14 bases. Here the CDR3 DNA reads TGTGCCAGCACCCAGGGGCAGGGGGCTTTCTTT. Amino acid sequence: CASTQGQGAFF.

This clone was counted only a few times. The rearrangement joins TRBV5-8 to TRBJ1-5; unclear D gene. Germline loops: CDR1 SGHTS, CDR2 YDEGEE. The CDR3 contains 14 residues. V shed 0 bases and J shed 6 bases, with 10 bases lying between them. CDR3 amino acids: CASSLGRAGQPQHF. CDR3 bases: TGTGCCAGCAGCTTGGGAAGGGCGGGTCAGCCCCAGCATTTT.

About this clone: This sample also contains other DNA sequences that code for the same CDR3. The chain carries TRBV9 and TRBJ2-2; a weak D match, TRBD1 (5 bases). The CDR3 contains 15 residues. CDR1 is SGDLS, CDR2 YYNGEE, per germline. V was cut by 0 bases and J by 0 bases, with 6 bases left in between. The CDR3 nucleotides read TGTGCCAGCAGCGTAGGGGGCGCGAACACCGGGGAGCTGTTTTTT. Translating gives CASSVGGANTGELFF.

CDR3 bases: TGCGCCAGCAGCCAAGATCCGGGACCGAATAATTCACCCCTCCACTTT. Translation gives CASSQDPGPNNSPLHF. The rearrangement links TRBV4-3 to TRBJ1-6; D perhaps matches TRBD1 (5 bases). Deletions cut 0 bases from V and 5 bases from J, with 11 bases between. Germline V lookup: CDR1 LGHNA, CDR2 YSLEER. CDR3 length equals 16 residues.

The chain recombines TRBV5-6 with TRBJ2-5, with D unresolved. Germline lookup yields CDR1 SGHDT and CDR2 YYEEEE. V dropped 0 bases and J dropped 5 bases, with 8 bases sitting between them. The CDR3 sequence is 13 residues long. The CDR3 DNA reads TGTGCCAGCAGCTTGGGTGTGGCGGAGACCCAGTACTTC. It specifies CASSLGVAETQYF.

The J gene is TRBJ2-7, the V gene TRBV30, with D uncertain. V was clipped by 0 bases and J by 2 bases, with 11 bases between them. The CDR3 loop spans 14 amino acids. Looked up from germline, CDR1 is GTSNPN and CDR2 is SVGIG (reference sequence). CDR3: CAWSVRPTAYEQYF. DNA of the CDR3: TGTGCCTGGAGTGTACGCCCCACCGCCTACGAGCAGTACTTC.

The chain couples TRBV24-1 to TRBJ2-5, with 13 bases matching TRBD2. V lost 9 bases to trimming and J lost 6 bases; unmatched junction nucleotides: 9. CDR1 is KGHDR and CDR2 is SFDVKD in the germline V gene. The length of the CDR3 is 15 residues. CDR3 loop: CATGLAGELEQTQYF. The CDR3, as DNA: TGTGCCACCGGACTAGCGGGAGAGTTGGAACAGACCCAGTACTTC.